The rows below give T cell receptor beta chains drawn from one sample of a study of OX40 agonist ivuxolimab in advanced cancers. Assay used: immunoSEQ multiplex PCR; TCRdb lists only in-frame clones, some missing. This table has 90,000 or so clones, roughly nine tenths appearing once. Specimen: CD4+ or CD8+ T cells sorted from blood, collected in a trial of the OX40 agonist ivuxolimab. Source of these receptors: an adult with an advanced solid tumor such as melanoma, head and neck, liver or kidney cancer. The CDR3 runs from the conserved cysteine through the conserved F or W. Fields, in order: V gene, D gene, J gene, CDR3 length, clone size, CDR3 protein, CDR3 DNA. D genes are given only for firm matches. Not all rows give a size; the values are once, few, many and, for expanded clones, a class.

>TRBV9|TRBD1|TRBJ2-7|15|-
CASSLRQGDSYEQYF
TGTGCCAGCAGCCTACGACAGGGGGACTCCTACGAGCAGTACTTC
>TRBV28|-|TRBJ2-7|15|-
CASSLASQVYDEQYF
TGTGCCAGCAGTTTAGCGTCACAGGTTTACGACGAGCAGTACTTC
>TRBV2|TRBD1|TRBJ1-2|12|-
CASSEAGQATTF
TGTGCCAGCAGTGAAGCGGGACAGGCAACGACCTTC
>TRBV30|-|TRBJ1-2|13|once
CAGGSPGNYGYTF
TGTGCCGGGGGGTCCCCTGGTAACTATGGCTACACCTTC
>TRBV28|-|TRBJ1-1|15|-
CASRGELFGQTEAFF
TGTGCCAGCAGAGGGGAGTTATTTGGGCAGACTGAAGCTTTCTTT
>TRBV30|TRBD1|TRBJ1-2|13|-
CAFRRDSFDGYTF
TGTGCCTTCCGCCGGGACAGTTTTGATGGCTACACCTTC
>TRBV7-2|TRBD1|TRBJ1-5|16|-
CASSLGGDRGGQPQHF
TGTGCCAGCAGCTTAGGTGGGGACAGGGGGGGTCAGCCCCAGCATTTT
>TRBV6-1|-|TRBJ1-1|15|-
CASSEVPGGNTEAFF
TGTGCCAGCAGTGAGGTCCCGGGTGGGAACACTGAAGCTTTCTTT
>TRBV19|-|TRBJ2-5|17|-
CASSPGKYLVFQETQYF
TGTGCCAGTAGCCCGGGAAAGTACTTGGTGTTCCAAGAGACCCAGTACTTC
>TRBV5-5|-|TRBJ2-5|13|-
CASSTTDQETQYF
TGTGCCAGCAGTACTACAGACCAAGAGACCCAGTACTTC
>TRBV6-6|-|TRBJ1-1|13|-
CASTRGGNTEAFF
TGTGCCAGCACTAGGGGCGGAAACACTGAAGCTTTCTTT
>TRBV9|-|TRBJ1-2|13|-
CASSGPPNYGYTF
TGTGCCAGCAGCGGCCCCCCTAACTATGGCTACACCTTC
>TRBV2|TRBD1|TRBJ2-2|14|-
CASSTDRGAGELFF
TGTGCCAGCAGTACGGACAGGGGTGCCGGGGAGCTGTTTTTT
>TRBV5-1|-|TRBJ2-7|13|-
CASSLGERDEQYF
TGCGCCAGCAGCTTGGGGGAACGGGACGAGCAGTACTTC
>TRBV7-2|-|TRBJ1-4|13|-
CASSLSTNEKLFF
TGTGCCAGCAGCTTATCAACTAATGAAAAACTGTTTTTT
>TRBV28|TRBD1|TRBJ1-1|16|-
CASSLAGTGGSGEAFF
TGTGCCAGCAGTTTGGCCGGGACAGGGGGCTCGGGTGAAGCTTTCTTT
>TRBV9|-|TRBJ2-7|14|-
CASSPRGYPYEQYF
TGTGCCAGCAGTCCTAGAGGTTACCCCTACGAGCAGTACTTC
>TRBV7-2|-|TRBJ2-7|13|once
CASTRSRGYEQYF
TGTGCCAGCACCCGATCGCGAGGTTACGAGCAGTACTTC
>TRBV7-9|-|TRBJ1-1|15|-
CASSPRQNLNTEAFF
TGTGCCAGCAGCCCAAGACAGAACCTGAACACTGAAGCTTTCTTT
>TRBV5-1|TRBD2|TRBJ2-2|17|-
CASSLDLAGANTGELFF
TGCGCCAGCAGCTTGGATCTAGCGGGAGCGAACACCGGGGAGCTGTTTTTT
>TRBV29-1|-|TRBJ2-2|12|-
CSVGGFGGELFF
TGCAGCGTTGGAGGGTTCGGCGGGGAGCTGTTTTTT
>TRBV5-1|-|TRBJ1-4|17|-
CASSLNHRTETNEKLFF
TGCGCCAGCAGCTTGAATCACAGGACAGAAACTAATGAAAAACTGTTTTTT
>TRBV4-1|TRBD2|TRBJ2-7|10|-
CANLPGLAFF
TGCGCCAACTTACCGGGACTAGCGTTCTTC
>TRBV5-6|-|TRBJ1-4|18|-
CASSPYGLRGSTNEKLFF
TGTGCCAGCAGCCCTTATGGCCTCCGCGGATCAACTAATGAAAAACTGTTTTTT
>TRBV11-2|-|TRBJ1-1|13|-
CASRWGADTEAFF
TGTGCCAGCAGGTGGGGCGCGGACACTGAAGCTTTCTTT
>TRBV9|TRBD2|TRBJ2-7|15|-
CASSVKPSGDYEQYF
TGTGCCAGCAGCGTAAAGCCTAGCGGAGACTACGAGCAGTACTTC
>TRBV9|-|TRBJ2-7|16|-
CASSVPRGSFTYEQYF
TGTGCCAGCAGCGTACCCCGGGGGTCTTTTACCTACGAGCAGTACTTC
>TRBV28|-|TRBJ1-3|18|-
CASSPETDPLISGNTIYF
TGTGCCAGCAGTCCGGAGACAGACCCTCTCATCTCTGGAAACACCATATATTTT
>TRBV7-6|-|TRBJ1-2|13|-
CASTPPSTYGYTF
TGTGCCAGCACCCCTCCATCCACCTATGGCTACACCTTC
>TRBV6-1|TRBD2|TRBJ2-7|13|-
CASRLAGGHEQYF
TGTGCCAGCAGATTAGCGGGAGGCCACGAGCAGTACTTC
>TRBV7-3|-|TRBJ2-1|17|once
CASSFLPRADSYNEQFF
TGTGCCAGCAGCTTCTTACCGCGTGCCGACTCCTACAATGAGCAGTTCTTC
>TRBV18|-|TRBJ2-2|18|-
CASSPTSSGASDTGELFF
TGTGCCAGCTCACCAACTAGTTCAGGGGCGAGTGACACCGGGGAGCTGTTTTTT
>TRBV16|-|TRBJ1-6|17|few
CASSQSPLRAHSSPLHF
TGTGCCAGCAGCCAATCGCCCCTCAGGGCCCATAGTTCACCCCTCCACTTT
>TRBV19|-|TRBJ2-2|16|-
CASSIRTESNTGELFF
TGTGCCAGTAGTATTAGGACAGAAAGTAACACCGGGGAGCTGTTTTTT
>TRBV7-2|-|TRBJ1-2|15|-
CASSLGGAGNYGYTF
TGTGCCAGCAGCTTAGGTGGGGCAGGCAACTATGGCTACACCTTC
>TRBV5-4|-|TRBJ2-4|15|-
CASSLTGVVKNIQYF
TGTGCCAGCAGCTTAACGGGGGTAGTCAAAAACATTCAGTACTTC
>TRBV7-2|-|TRBJ1-4|14|-
CASNAGSTNEKLFF
TGTGCCAGCAACGCAGGATCAACTAATGAAAAACTGTTTTTT
>TRBV7-3|-|TRBJ1-5|13|-
CASGEGPNQPQHF
TGTGCCAGCGGTGAGGGGCCGAATCAGCCCCAGCATTTT
>TRBV14|-|TRBJ2-7|15|-
CASSSRPTNTYEQYF
TGTGCCAGCAGCTCCCGACCGACCAATACCTACGAGCAGTACTTC
>TRBV4-3|TRBD1|TRBJ1-2|16|-
CASSPSDRDSLYGYTF
TGCGCCAGCAGCCCCTCGGACCGGGACAGCTTATATGGCTACACCTTC
>TRBV2|TRBD1|TRBJ2-7|14|-
CASKAGTDSYEQYF
TGTGCCAGCAAGGCCGGGACAGACTCCTACGAGCAGTACTTC
>TRBV25-1|-|TRBJ2-7|13|-
CASSGSFSYEQYF
TGTGCCAGCAGTGGCTCTTTCTCCTACGAGCAGTACTTC
>TRBV19|-|TRBJ1-1|15|-
CASSAPGEANTEAFF
TGTGCCAGTAGTGCCCCGGGGGAGGCAAACACTGAAGCTTTCTTT
>TRBV18|-|TRBJ2-1|14|-
CASSEQRLYNEQFF
TGTGCCAGCTCAGAGCAGCGATTATACAATGAGCAGTTCTTC
>TRBV18|-|TRBJ1-5|16|-
CASSPSSPNSNQPQHF
TGTGCCAGCTCACCAAGCAGTCCTAATAGCAATCAGCCCCAGCATTTT
>TRBV15|-|TRBJ1-6|15|-
CATSRDSGENSPLHF
TGTGCCACCAGCAGAGATTCGGGAGAAAATTCACCCCTCCACTTT
>TRBV19|-|TRBJ1-2|16|-
CASSIRDNSMPYGYTF
TGTGCCAGTAGTATAAGGGACAACTCTATGCCCTATGGCTACACCTTC
>TRBV15|TRBD1|TRBJ1-4|15|-
CATSRVTGTGRKLFF
TGTGCCACCAGCAGAGTGACAGGGACAGGTAGAAAACTGTTTTTT
>TRBV9|TRBD1|TRBJ1-5|14|-
CASSVEQGDQPQHF
TGTGCCAGCAGCGTCGAACAGGGGGATCAGCCCCAGCATTTT